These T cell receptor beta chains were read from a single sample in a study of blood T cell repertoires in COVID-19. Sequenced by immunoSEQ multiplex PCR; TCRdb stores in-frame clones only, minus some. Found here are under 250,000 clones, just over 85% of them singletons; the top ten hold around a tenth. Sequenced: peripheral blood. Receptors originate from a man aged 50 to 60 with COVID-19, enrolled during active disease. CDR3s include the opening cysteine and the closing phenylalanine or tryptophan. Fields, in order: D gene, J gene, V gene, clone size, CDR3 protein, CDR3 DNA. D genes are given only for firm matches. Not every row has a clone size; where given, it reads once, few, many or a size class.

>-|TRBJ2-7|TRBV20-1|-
CSAAQVYEQYF
TGCAGTGCGGCTCAGGTCTACGAGCAGTACTTC
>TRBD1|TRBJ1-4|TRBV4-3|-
CASSSSGGTHPNEKLFF
TGCGCCAGCAGCTCATCAGGGGGAACCCATCCTAATGAAAAACTGTTTTTT
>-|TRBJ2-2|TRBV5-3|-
CARSLVCLVRDTGELFF
TGTGCCAGAAGCTTGGTCTGTTTGGTCAGGGATACCGGGGAGCTGTTTTTT
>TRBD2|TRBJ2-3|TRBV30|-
CAWRTSGRIDTQYF
TGTGCCTGGAGGACTAGCGGGAGGATAGATACGCAGTATTTT
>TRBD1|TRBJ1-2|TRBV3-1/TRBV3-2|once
CASSHGGQGGGYTF
TGTGCCAGCAGCCACGGGGGACAGGGAGGAGGCTACACCTTC
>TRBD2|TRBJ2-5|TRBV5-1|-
CASSLGASGGYQETQYF
TGCGCCAGCAGCTTGGGTGCTAGCGGGGGGTACCAAGAGACCCAGTACTTC
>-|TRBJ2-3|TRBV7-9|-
CASSADEGFTDTQYF
TGTGCCAGCAGCGCAGATGAGGGTTTCACAGATACGCAGTATTTT
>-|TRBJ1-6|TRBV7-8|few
CASSLVQYSPLHF
TGTGCCAGCAGCTTAGTACAGTATTCACCCCTCCACTTT
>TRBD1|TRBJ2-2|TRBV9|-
CASSETGTANTGELFF
TGTGCCAGCAGCGAGACCGGGACAGCGAACACCGGGGAGCTGTTTTTT
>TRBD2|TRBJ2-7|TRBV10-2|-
CASSDIRPTSGRAVSKEQYF
TGCGCCAGCAGTGACATCCGGCCGACTAGCGGGAGGGCCGTATCGAAGGAGCAGTACTTC
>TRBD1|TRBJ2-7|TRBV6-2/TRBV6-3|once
CASSTQGAHEQYF
TGTGCCAGCAGCACTCAGGGGGCGCATGAGCAGTACTTC
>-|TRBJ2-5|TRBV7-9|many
CASSSRLTYRETQYF
TGTGCCAGCAGCTCCCGCTTGACATACAGGGAGACCCAGTACTTC
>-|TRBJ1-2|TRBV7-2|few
CASSLYGERGYTF
TGTGCCAGCAGCTTATATGGGGAGCGGGGCTACACCTTC
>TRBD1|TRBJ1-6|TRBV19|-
CASSGSGGASHNSPLHF
TGTGCCAGTAGCGGTTCAGGGGGCGCCTCCCATAATTCACCCCTCCACTTT
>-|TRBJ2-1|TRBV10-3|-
CAISESRGNEQFF
TGTGCCATCAGTGAGTCCCGGGGGAATGAGCAGTTCTTC
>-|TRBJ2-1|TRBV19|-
CASSIVGGGDEQFF
TGTGCCAGTAGTATAGTAGGAGGGGGGGATGAGCAGTTCTTC